The entry below describes one TCR beta chain. What it binds is unknown. Trimming removed 1 base at V and 0 bases at J, with 8 bases between. The V gene's germline CDR1 is SGHTA and CDR2 FQGNSA. The CDR3 is 15 amino acids. The sample originates from a study of shared clonotypes between healthy human individuals. Across the whole study: There were three CD4 naive, three CD4 memory, two CD8 naive and one CD8 memory plates per donor. Regarding the study as a whole: Blood alone was sampled, and tissue repertoires likely differ.

Authors' methods: Without quality scores, immunoSEQ junctional reads could not be filtered like full-length reads. Produced via immunoSEQ multiplex PCR; TCRdb's table is partial and in-frame only. From that table come the V and J calls and clone size; the DNA was used to work out D and trimming. The table shows about 2 million clones, with just under 95% occurring only once. CD45RO-negative, CCR7-selected cells formed the naive CD8 fraction, which excluded terminally differentiated effector memory CD45RA+ cells. Sequences were obtained from naive CD8+ T cells sorted from blood. The receptor's source is a man between 18 and 29 years old in good health. The rearrangement links TRBV7-2 to TRBJ2-3, with D hard to call. The CDR3 loop is CASSLDGLSTDTQYF. The DNA for the CDR3 is TGTGCCAGCAGCTTAGACGGGTTGAGCACAGATACGCAGTATTTT.